This T cell receptor beta chain is from a study of cytomegalovirus exposure and HLA in healthy donors. Whole-study results and caveats: A few V segments could not be told apart, such as TRBV6-2 and TRBV6-3, and were left out. Association of a missense DCLRE1C variant with TCR beta V- and J-gene trimming was reported in a later analysis. The classifier, whose performance was assessed in both the original and validation cohorts, reportedly diagnosed cytomegalovirus status with high specificity and sensitivity. The study designated 150 or so TCR beta chains cytomegalovirus-associated.

PCR used 60 Vbeta primers and 13 Jbeta primers. Profiled with immunoSEQ multiplex PCR; TCRdb holds only in-frame clones, not every one. The data show roughly 200,000 clones, with around 74% seen just once and 2.5% to 3.5% held by the top ten. This clone came up a few times. What it binds is not known. This CDR3 has 15 amino acids. Trimming at V came to 0 bases and at J to 3 bases, leaving 3 bases not matched to a gene. Looked up from germline, CDR1 is MNHEY and CDR2 is SVGAGI. The sample comprised PBMCs. The clonotype comes from a male donor in good health and CMV-seronegative. The chain links TRBV6-5 to TRBJ2-7; 9 nucleotides match TRBD1. CDR3 in amino acids: CASSYSGTGFYEQYF. The DNA for the CDR3 is TGTGCCAGCAGTTACTCAGGGACAGGGTTCTACGAGCAGTACTTC.